This passage covers 5 T cell receptor beta chains from one sample sequenced in a study of identical twins (dated by TCRdb to the mid-2010s). To prepare the library, 5' RACE was applied. Instrument on record: Illumina HiSeq 2000. TCRdb itself trimmed the public reads at Q25 with fastp, ran MiXCR and retained productive beta chains. Each CDR3 protein appears once, grouped with its most common genes and DNA. The sample table lists 200,000 to 250,000 distinct CDR3 sequences, approximately 7% of them with a count of one. The top ten clonotypes cover roughly 3.4% of the sample. These same records also appear under a second study, on yellow fever vaccine responses in identical twins.

Sequenced: memory (CD45RO+) T cells sorted from blood. The sample's cell subset or site label is to be understood as: CD45RO+ enriched T cells. All receptors come from a young woman in good health.

This clonotype showed up just once. The DNA of the CDR3 is TGTGCCAGCAGTAACAGGCTTCTCCAGCAGTTCTTC. Translated: CASSNRLLQQFF. J is TRBJ2-1 and V is TRBV28, with D possibly being TRBD1 (5 bases). The V gene lost 5 bases and the J gene lost 11 bases, with 13 bases spanning the gap. Germline V gene lookup returns CDR1 MDHEN and CDR2 SYDVKM. There are 12 residues in the CDR3.

CDR3 residues: CASSPILTTETQYF. CDR3 sequence (DNA): TGTGCCAGCAGCCCCATCCTAACCACCGAGACCCAGTACTTC. This chain links TRBV14 with TRBJ2-5; D unresolved. The CDR3 loop spans 14 amino acids. Germline loops: CDR1 SGHDN, CDR2 FVKESK. Trimming left V 4 bases short and J 5 bases short, with 14 bases between.

This clonotype was observed a handful of times. The J gene is TRBJ1-2, the V gene TRBV5-8; no clear D gene. CDR3 length: 14 residues. Trimming shortened V by 4 bases and J by 5 bases, and 15 bases separated the two germline ends. Germline CDR1 SGHTS, CDR2 YDEGEE. This CDR3 is CASSLDTSEYGYTF. The CDR3 bases are TGTGCCAGCAGCCTCGACACCTCTGAGTATGGCTACACCTTC.

This clonotype was counted a few times. The chain is built from TRBV6-2 or TRBV6-3 and TRBJ2-2; TRBD1 matches at 12 bases. CDR3 length equals 16 residues. Germline CDR1 is MNHEY and CDR2 is SVGEGT. With 7 bases clipped from V and 5 bases from J, the junction kept 8 bases outside the gene matches. The CDR3 loop reads CASTSSGQGATGELFF. CDR3 DNA: TGTGCCAGCACCTCTTCGGGACAGGGGGCGACCGGGGAGCTGTTTTTT.

This clonotype has just a few counts. The chain employs TRBV3-1 and TRBJ2-2, with 9 bases lining up with TRBD2. CDR1 and CDR2 (germline): LGHDT, YNNKEL (reference sequence). The V and J ends lost 1 base and 4 bases, in that order; junction bases with no gene match: 10. This CDR3 is built from 18 residues. The chain's CDR3 is CASSQGRGGGAPTGELFF. Here the CDR3 DNA reads TGTGCCAGCAGCCAAGGACGGGGCGGGGGGGCCCCCACCGGGGAGCTGTTTTTT. Full variable domain (outside the CDR3, taken from reference TRBV3-1 and TRBJ2-2): DTAVSQTPKYLVTQMGNDKSIKCEQNLGHDTMYWYKQDSKKFLKIMFSYNNKELIINETVPNRFSPKSPDKAHLNLHINSLELGDSAVYFCASSQGRGGGAPTGELFFGEGSRLTVL.